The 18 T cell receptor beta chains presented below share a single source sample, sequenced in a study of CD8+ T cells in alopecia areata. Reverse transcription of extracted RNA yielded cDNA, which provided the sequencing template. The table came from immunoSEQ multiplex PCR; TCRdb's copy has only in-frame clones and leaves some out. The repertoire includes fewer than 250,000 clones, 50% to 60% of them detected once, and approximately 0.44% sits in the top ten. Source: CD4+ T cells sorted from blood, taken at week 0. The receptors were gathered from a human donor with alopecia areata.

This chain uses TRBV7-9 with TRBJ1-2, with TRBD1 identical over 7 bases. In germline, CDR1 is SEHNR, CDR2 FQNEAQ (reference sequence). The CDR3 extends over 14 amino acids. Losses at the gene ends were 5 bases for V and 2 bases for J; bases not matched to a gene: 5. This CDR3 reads CASSPTTGNYGYTF. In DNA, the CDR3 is TGTGCCAGCAGCCCCACGACAGGGAACTATGGCTACACCTTC.

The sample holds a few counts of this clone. The CDR3 loop is CASSIRTSGEETQYF. The DNA of the CDR3 is TGTGCCAGCAGTATTCGGACTAGCGGGGAAGAGACCCAGTACTTC. The rearrangement uses TRBV2 and TRBJ2-5, with 12 positions matching TRBD2. V was pared by 5 bases and J by 3 bases, with 4 bases of the junction left unmatched. The CDR3 spans 15 residues. Germline V CDR1 and CDR2: SNHLY, FYNNEI.

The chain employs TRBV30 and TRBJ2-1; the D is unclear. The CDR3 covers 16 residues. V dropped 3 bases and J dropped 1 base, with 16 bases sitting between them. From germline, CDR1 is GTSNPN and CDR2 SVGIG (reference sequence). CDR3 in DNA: TGTGCCTGGAGCTCTGCCGTCGTCCCGTCCTACAATGAGCAGTTCTTC. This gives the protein CAWSSAVVPSYNEQFF.

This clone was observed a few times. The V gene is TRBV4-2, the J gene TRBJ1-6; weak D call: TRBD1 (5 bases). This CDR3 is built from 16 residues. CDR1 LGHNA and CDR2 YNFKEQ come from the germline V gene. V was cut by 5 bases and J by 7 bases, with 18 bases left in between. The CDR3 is CASSWTMTVRNSPLHF. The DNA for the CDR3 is TGTGCCAGCAGCTGGACTATGACAGTCCGGAATTCACCCCTCCACTTT.

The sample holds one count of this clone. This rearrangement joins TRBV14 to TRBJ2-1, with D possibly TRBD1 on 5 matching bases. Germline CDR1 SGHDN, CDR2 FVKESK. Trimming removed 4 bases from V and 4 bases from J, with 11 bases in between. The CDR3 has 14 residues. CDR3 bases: TGTGCCAGCAGCCGCCGACAGATTTACAATGAGCAGTTCTTC. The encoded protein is CASSRRQIYNEQFF.

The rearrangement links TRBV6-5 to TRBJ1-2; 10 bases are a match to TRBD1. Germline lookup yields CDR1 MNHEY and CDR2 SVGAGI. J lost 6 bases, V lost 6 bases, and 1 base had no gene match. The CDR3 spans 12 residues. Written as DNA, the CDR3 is TGTGCCAGCAGCGGGACAGGGGATGGCTACACCTTC. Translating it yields CASSGTGDGYTF.

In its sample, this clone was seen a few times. The CDR3 sequence: CACKGWREGPYNEQFF. The DNA for the CDR3 is TGTGCCTGCAAGGGGTGGCGGGAGGGCCCCTACAATGAGCAGTTCTTC. This chain links TRBV30 with TRBJ2-1; 9 bases agree with TRBD2. CDR3 size: 16 residues. After removal of 6 bases from V and 2 bases from J, the junction contained 11 bases not matched to a gene. Looked up from germline, CDR1 is GTSNPN and CDR2 is SVGIG (reference sequence).

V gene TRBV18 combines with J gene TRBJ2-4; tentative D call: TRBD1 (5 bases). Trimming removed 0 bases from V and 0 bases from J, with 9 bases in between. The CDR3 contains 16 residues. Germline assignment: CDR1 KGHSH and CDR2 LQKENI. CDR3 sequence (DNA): TGTGCCAGCTCACCACCGGCAGGGCTAGCCAAAAACATTCAGTACTTC. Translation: CASSPPAGLAKNIQYF.

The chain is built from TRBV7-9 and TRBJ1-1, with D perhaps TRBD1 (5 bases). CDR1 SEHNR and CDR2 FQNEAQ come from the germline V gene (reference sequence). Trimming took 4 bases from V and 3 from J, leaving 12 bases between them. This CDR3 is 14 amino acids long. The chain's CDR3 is CASSYLGRDTEAFF. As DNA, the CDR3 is TGTGCCAGCAGCTACCTCGGCAGGGACACTGAAGCTTTCTTT.

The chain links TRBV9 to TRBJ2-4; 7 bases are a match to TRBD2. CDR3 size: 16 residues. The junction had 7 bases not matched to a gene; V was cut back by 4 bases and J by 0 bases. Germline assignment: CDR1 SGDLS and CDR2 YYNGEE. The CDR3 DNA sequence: TGTGCCAGCAGCCCTGGGACTACCCGAGCCAAAAACATTCAGTACTTC. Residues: CASSPGTTRAKNIQYF.

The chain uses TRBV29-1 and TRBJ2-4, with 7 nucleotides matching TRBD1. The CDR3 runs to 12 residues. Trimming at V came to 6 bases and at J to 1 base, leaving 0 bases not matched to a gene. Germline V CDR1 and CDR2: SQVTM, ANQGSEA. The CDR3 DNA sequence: TGCAGCGTCAGGGGGGCCAAAAACATTCAGTACTTC. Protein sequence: CSVRGAKNIQYF.

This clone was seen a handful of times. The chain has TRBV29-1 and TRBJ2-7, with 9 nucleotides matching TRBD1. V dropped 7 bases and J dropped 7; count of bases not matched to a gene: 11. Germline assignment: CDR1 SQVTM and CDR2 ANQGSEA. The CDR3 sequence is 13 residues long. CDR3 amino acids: CSAATGGIREQYF. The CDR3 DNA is TGCAGCGCCGCGACAGGGGGTATACGGGAGCAGTACTTC.

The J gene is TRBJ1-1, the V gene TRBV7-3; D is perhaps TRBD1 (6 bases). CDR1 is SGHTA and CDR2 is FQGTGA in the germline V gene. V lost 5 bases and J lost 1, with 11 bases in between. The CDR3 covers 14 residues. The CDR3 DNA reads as TGTGCCAGCAGCCCCCAGGGGAGGAACACTGAAGCTTTCTTT. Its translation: CASSPQGRNTEAFF.

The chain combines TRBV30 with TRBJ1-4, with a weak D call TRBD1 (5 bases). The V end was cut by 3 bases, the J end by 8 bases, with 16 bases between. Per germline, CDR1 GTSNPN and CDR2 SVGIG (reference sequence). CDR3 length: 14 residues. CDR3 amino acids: CAWSWDFKGEKLFF. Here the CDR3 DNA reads TGTGCCTGGAGCTGGGACTTTAAGGGGGAAAAACTGTTTTTT.

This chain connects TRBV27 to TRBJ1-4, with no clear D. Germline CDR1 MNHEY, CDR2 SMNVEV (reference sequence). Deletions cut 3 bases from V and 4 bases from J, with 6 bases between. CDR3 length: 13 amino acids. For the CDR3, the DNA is TGTGCCAGCAGTTTGACCGGTAATGAAAAACTGTTTTTT. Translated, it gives CASSLTGNEKLFF. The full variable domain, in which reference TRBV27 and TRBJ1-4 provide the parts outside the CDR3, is EAQVTQNPRYLITVTGKKLTVTCSQNMNHEYMSWYRQDPGLGLRQIYYSMNVEVTDKGDVPEGYKVSRKEKRNFPLILESPSPNQTSLYFCASSLTGNEKLFFGSGTQLSVL.

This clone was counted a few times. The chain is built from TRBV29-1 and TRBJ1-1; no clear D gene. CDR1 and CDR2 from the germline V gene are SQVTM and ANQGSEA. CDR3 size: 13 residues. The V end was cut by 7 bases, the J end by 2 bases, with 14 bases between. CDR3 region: CSAKGLYNTEAFF. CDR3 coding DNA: TGCAGCGCCAAAGGACTTTACAACACTGAAGCTTTCTTT.

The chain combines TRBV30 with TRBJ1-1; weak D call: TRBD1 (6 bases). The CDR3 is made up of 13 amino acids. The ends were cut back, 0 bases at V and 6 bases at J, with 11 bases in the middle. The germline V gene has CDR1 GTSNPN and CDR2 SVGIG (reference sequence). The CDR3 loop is CAWSVEGGSEAFF. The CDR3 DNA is TGTGCCTGGAGTGTAGAGGGGGGGTCTGAAGCTTTCTTT. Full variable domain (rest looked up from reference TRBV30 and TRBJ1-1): SQTIHQWPATLVQPVGSPLSLECTVEGTSNPNLYWYRQAAGRGLQLLFYSVGIGQISSEVPQNLSASRPQDRQFILSSKKLLLSDSGFYLCAWSVEGGSEAFFGQGTRLTVV.

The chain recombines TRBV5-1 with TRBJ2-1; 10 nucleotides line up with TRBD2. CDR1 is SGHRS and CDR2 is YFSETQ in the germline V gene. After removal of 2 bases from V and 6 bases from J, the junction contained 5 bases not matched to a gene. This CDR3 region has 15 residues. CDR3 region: CASSFGLAGANEQFF. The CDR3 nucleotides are TGCGCCAGCAGCTTTGGGCTAGCGGGAGCCAATGAGCAGTTCTTC.